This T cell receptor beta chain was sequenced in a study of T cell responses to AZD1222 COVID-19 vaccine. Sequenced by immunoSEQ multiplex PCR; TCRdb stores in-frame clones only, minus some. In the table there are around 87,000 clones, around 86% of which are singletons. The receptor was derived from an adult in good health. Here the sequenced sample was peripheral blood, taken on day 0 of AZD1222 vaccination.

This chain's CDR3 is CSASLGAEETQYF. The CDR3 coding sequence is TGCAGTGCTAGTTTAGGGGCAGAGGAGACCCAGTACTTC. V gene TRBV20-1 combines with J gene TRBJ2-5, with D possibly being TRBD1 (5 bases). This CDR3 comprises 13 residues. Trimming removed 3 bases from V and 5 bases from J, with 13 bases in between. Germline values: CDR1 DFQATT, CDR2 SNEGSKA (reference sequence).